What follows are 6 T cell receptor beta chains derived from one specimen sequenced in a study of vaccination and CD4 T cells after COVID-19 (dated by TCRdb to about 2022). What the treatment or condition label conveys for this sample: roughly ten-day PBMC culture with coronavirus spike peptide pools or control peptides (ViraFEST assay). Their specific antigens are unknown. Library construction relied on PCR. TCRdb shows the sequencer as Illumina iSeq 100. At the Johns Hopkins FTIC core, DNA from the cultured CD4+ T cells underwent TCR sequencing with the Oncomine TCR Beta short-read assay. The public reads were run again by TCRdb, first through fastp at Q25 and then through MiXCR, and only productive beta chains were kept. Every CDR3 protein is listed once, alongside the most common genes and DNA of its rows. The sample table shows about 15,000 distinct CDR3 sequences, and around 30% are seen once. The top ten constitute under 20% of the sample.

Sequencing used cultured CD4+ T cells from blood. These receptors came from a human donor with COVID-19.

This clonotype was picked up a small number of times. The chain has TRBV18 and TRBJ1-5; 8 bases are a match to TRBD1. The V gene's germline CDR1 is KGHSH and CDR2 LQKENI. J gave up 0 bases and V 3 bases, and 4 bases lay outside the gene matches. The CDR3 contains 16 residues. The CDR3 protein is CASSPFDRGSNQPQHF. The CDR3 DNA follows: TGTGCCAGCTCACCGTTCGACAGGGGTAGCAATCAGCCCCAGCATTTT.

DNA of the CDR3: TGTGCCAGCAGTGACCGGCCCTTAGGAGCGGGGGGAGAGCAGTTCTTC. Its protein is CASSDRPLGAGGEQFF. The genes are TRBV6-4 and TRBJ2-1, with 9 nucleotides matching TRBD2. Germline lookup yields CDR1 MRHNA and CDR2 SNTAGT. The CDR3 is 16 residues long. V was clipped by 2 bases and J by 10 bases; unmatched bases: 12.

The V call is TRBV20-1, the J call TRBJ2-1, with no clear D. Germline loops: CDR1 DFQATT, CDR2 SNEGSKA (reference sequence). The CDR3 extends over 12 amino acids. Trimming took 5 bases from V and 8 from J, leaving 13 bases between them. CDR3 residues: CSAGRALHEQFF. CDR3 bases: TGCAGTGCTGGCCGGGCACTCCATGAGCAGTTCTTC.

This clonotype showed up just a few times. This chain's CDR3 is CASSYGQGRTGELFF. The CDR3 nucleotides are TGTGCCAGCAGTTACGGCCAGGGACGCACCGGGGAGCTGTTTTTT. The gene calls are TRBV6-5 and TRBJ2-2; tentatively, D is TRBD1 or TRBD2 (5 bases each). The ends were cut back, 2 bases at V and 4 bases at J, with 11 bases in the middle. The CDR3 sequence is 15 residues long. Germline CDR1 reads MNHEY; CDR2 reads SVGAGI.

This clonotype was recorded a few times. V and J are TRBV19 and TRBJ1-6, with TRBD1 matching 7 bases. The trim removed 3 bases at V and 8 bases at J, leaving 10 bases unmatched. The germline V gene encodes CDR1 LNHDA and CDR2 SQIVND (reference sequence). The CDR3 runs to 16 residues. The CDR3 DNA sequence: TGTGCCAGTAGTATCGAGGGGGCTACTGTGGATTCACCCCTCCACTTT. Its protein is CASSIEGATVDSPLHF.

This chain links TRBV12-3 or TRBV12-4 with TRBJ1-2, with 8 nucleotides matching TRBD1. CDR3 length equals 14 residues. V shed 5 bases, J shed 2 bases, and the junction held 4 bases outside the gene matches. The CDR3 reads CASSLWTGNYGYTF. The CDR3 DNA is TGTGCCAGCAGTCTGTGGACAGGGAACTATGGCTACACCTTC.